The count of the clone carrying this T cell receptor beta chain is one. Assay: immunoSEQ multiplex PCR; the TCRdb copy retains only in-frame clones and omits some. This sample has about 160,000 clones, with about nine tenths found just once. The data were obtained in a study of blood T cell repertoires in COVID-19. The overall study: In each case, the material was cDNA or gDNA derived from T cells, B-cell-depleted T cells, or PBMCs.

The Seattle patients joined while their infection was active and were tracked longitudinally afterward. CDR1 is SGHKS and CDR2 is YYEKEE in the germline V gene (reference sequence). The CDR3 runs to 15 residues. Trimming removed 1 base from V and 0 bases from J; junction bases left unmatched: 2. This chain uses TRBV5-5 with TRBJ2-3; 7 bases align to TRBD2. Sequences were obtained from peripheral blood. The sequence derives from a man in his thirties or forties with COVID-19, enrolled during active disease. In DNA, the CDR3 is TGTGCCAGCAGCTTGCGGGGGGATAGCACAGATACGCAGTATTTT. Amino acids: CASSLRGDSTDTQYF.